The 2 T cell receptor beta chains below all came from one sample that was sequenced in a study of blood T cell repertoires in COVID-19. Libraries were prepared by immunoSEQ multiplex PCR; TCRdb keeps only in-frame clonotypes and omits some of them. The sample records 200,000 to 250,000 clones, 80% to 90% being singletons. The material sequenced was PBMCs or T cells enriched from blood (not recorded which). The receptors come from a man in his fifties who had been exposed to COVID-19.

The chain uses TRBV5-1 and TRBJ1-2, with D unresolved. The CDR3 covers 14 residues. Per the germline V gene, CDR1 is SGHRS and CDR2 is YFSETQ. V gave up 3 bases and J gave up 6 bases, with 15 bases separating them. The CDR3 bases are TGCGCCAGCAGCTACACGGGAGGGAGCCATGGCTACACCTTC. It is translated as CASSYTGGSHGYTF. Combining the CDR3 with reference TRBV5-1 and TRBJ1-2 gives the whole variable domain KAGVTQTPRYLIKTRGQQVTLSCSPISGHRSVSWYQQTPGQGLQFLFEYFSETQRNKGNFPGRFSGRQFSNSRSEMNVSTLELGDSALYLCASSYTGGSHGYTFGSGTRLTVV.

This clone was detected only once. V and J are TRBV5-1 and TRBJ1-4, with D perhaps TRBD1 (5 bases). This CDR3 comprises 15 residues. The V and J ends lost 4 bases and 2 bases respectively, with 12 bases between them. The germline gives CDR1 SGHRS, CDR2 YFSETQ. The CDR3 sequence: CASSPDGGTNEKLFF. CDR3 nucleotide sequence: TGCGCCAGCAGCCCCGACGGGGGTACTAATGAAAAACTGTTTTTT.